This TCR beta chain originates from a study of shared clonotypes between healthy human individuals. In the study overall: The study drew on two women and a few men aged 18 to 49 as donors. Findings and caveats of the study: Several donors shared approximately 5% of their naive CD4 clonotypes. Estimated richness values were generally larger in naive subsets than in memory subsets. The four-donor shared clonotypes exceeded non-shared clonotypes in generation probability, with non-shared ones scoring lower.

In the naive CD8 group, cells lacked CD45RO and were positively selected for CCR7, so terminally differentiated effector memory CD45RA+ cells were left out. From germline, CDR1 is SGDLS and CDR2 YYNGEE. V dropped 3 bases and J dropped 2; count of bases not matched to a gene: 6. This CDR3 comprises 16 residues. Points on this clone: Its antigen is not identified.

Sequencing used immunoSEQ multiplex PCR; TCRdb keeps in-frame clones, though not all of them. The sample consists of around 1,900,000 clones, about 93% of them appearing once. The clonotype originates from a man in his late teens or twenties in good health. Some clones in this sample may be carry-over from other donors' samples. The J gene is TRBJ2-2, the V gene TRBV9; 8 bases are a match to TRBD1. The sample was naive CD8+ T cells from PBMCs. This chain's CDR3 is CASSARTGRNTGELFF. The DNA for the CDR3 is TGTGCCAGCAGCGCCCGGACAGGGAGAAACACCGGGGAGCTGTTTTTT. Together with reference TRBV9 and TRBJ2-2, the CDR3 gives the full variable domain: DSGVTQTPKHLITATGQRVTLRCSPRSGDLSVYWYQQSLDQGLQFLIQYYNGEERAKGNILERFSAQQFPDLHSELNLSSLELGDSALYFCASSARTGRNTGELFFGEGSRLTVL.